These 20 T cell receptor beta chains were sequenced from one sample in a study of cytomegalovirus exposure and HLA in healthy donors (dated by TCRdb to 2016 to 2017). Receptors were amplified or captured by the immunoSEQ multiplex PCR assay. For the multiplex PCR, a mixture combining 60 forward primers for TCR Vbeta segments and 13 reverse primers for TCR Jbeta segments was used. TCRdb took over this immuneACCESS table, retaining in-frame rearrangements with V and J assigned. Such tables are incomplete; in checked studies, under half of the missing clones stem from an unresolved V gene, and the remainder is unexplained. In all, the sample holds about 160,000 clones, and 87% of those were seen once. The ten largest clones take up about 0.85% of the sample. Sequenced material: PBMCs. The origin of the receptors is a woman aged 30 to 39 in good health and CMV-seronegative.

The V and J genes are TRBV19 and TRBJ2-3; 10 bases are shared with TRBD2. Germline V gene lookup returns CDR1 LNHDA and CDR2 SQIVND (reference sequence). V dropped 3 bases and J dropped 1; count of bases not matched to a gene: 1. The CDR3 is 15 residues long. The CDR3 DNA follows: TGTGCCAGTAGTATTGGGACTAGCGGCACAGATACGCAGTATTTT. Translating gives CASSIGTSGTDTQYF.

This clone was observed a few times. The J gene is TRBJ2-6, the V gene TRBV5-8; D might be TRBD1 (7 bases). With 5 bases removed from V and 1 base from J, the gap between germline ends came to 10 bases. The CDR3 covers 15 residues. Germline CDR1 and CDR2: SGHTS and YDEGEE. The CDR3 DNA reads TGTGCCAGCAGTGCGGGACAGTCTGGGGCCAACGTCCTGACTTTC. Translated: CASSAGQSGANVLTF.

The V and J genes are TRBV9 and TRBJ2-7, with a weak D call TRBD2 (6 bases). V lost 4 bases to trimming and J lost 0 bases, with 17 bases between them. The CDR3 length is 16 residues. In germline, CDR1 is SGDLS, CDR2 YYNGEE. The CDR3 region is CASSRGLSASSYEQYF. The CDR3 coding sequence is TGTGCCAGCAGCCGTGGACTAAGCGCTAGCTCCTACGAGCAGTACTTC.

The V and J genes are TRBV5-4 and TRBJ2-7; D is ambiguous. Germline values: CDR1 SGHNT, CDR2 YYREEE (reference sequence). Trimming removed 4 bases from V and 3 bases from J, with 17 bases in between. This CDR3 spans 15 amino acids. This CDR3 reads CASSLDASRGYEQYF. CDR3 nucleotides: TGTGCCAGCAGCCTGGACGCGAGCAGAGGCTACGAGCAGTACTTC.

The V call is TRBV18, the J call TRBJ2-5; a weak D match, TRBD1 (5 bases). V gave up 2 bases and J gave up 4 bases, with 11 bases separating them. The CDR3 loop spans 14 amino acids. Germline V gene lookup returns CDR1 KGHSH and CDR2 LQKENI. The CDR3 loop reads CASSPVTVGETQYF. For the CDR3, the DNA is TGTGCCAGCTCACCAGTGACAGTCGGAGAGACCCAGTACTTC. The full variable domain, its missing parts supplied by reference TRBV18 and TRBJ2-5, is NAGVMQNPRHLVRRRGQEARLRCSPMKGHSHVYWYRQLPEEGLKFMVYLQKENIIDESGMPKERFSAEFPKEGPSILRIQQVVRGDSAAYFCASSPVTVGETQYFGPGTRLLVL.

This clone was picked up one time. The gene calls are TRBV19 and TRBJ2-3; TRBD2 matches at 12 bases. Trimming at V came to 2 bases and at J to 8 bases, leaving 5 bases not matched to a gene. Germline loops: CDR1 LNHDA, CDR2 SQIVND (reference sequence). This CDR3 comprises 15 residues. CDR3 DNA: TGTGCCAGTAGTATACTAGCGGGGGGGCCGGGTACGCAGTATTTT. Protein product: CASSILAGGPGTQYF.

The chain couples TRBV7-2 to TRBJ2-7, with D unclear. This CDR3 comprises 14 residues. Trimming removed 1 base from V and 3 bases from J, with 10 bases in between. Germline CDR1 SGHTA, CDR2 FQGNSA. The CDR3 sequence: CASSLGPSNYEQYF. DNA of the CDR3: TGTGCCAGCAGCTTAGGGCCCTCGAACTACGAGCAGTACTTC.

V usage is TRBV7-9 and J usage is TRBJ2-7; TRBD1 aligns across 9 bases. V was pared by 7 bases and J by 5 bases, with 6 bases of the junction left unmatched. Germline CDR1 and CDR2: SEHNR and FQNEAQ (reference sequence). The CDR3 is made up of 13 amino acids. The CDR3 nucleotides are TGTGCCAGCAACCCCGGGACAGGGAACGAGCAGTACTTC. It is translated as CASNPGTGNEQYF.

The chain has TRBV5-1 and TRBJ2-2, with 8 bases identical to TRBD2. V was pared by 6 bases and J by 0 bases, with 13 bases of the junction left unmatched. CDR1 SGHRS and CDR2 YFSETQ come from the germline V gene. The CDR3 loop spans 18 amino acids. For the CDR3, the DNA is TGCGCCAGCATAGGGGGTAGCGGGGTCTCCGCGAACACCGGGGAGCTGTTTTTT. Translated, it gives CASIGGSGVSANTGELFF.

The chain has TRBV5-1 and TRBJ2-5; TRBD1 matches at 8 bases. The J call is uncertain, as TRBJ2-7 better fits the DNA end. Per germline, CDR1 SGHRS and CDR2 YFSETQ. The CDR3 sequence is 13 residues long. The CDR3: CASSTGAYYEQYF. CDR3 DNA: TGCGCCAGCTCGACAGGGGCTTACTACGAGCAGTACTTC.

The CDR3 spells CASSQDRQGHTIYF. The CDR3 DNA sequence: TGTGCCAGCAGTCAAGACCGACAGGGACACACCATATATTTT. This rearrangement joins TRBV5-6 to TRBJ1-3; TRBD1 agrees at 7 bases. The CDR3 length is 14 residues. Germline V gene sequence: CDR1 SGHDT, CDR2 YYEEEE. V was pared by 5 bases and J by 8 bases, with 10 bases of the junction left unmatched.

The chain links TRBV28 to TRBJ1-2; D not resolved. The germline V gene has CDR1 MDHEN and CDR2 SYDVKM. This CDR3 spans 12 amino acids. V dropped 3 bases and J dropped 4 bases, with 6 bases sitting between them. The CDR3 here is CASSLGAYGYTF. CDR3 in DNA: TGTGCCAGCAGTTTGGGCGCCTATGGCTACACCTTC.

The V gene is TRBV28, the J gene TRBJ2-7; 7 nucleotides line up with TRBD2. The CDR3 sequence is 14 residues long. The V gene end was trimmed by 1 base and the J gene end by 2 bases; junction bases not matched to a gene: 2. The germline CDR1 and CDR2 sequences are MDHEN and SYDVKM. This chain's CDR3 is CASSLLAGTYEQYF. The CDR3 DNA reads TGTGCCAGCAGTTTATTAGCGGGCACCTACGAGCAGTACTTC.

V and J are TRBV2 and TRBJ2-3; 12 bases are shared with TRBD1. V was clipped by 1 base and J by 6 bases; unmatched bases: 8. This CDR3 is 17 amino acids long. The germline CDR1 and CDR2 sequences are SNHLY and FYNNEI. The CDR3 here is CASSEGDRGRSADTQYF. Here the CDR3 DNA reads TGTGCCAGCAGTGAAGGGGACAGGGGGCGCTCCGCGGATACGCAGTATTTT.

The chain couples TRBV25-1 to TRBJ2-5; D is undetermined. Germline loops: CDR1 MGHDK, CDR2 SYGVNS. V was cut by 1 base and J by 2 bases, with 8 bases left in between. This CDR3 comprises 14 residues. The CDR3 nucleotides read TGTGCCAGCAGTGAATGGGCATCTCAAGAGACCCAGTACTTC. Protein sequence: CASSEWASQETQYF.

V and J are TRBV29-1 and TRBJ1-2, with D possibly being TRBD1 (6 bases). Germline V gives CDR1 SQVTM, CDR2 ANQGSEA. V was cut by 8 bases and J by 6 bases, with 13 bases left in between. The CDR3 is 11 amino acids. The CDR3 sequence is CSTGGRDGYTF. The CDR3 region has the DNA TGCAGCACCGGGGGGCGCGATGGCTACACCTTC.

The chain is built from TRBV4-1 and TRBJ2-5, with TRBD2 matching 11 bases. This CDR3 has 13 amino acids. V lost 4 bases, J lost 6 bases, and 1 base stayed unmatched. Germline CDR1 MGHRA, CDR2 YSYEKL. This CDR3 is CASSPSGRQTQYF. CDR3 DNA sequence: TGCGCCAGCAGCCCTAGCGGGAGGCAGACCCAGTACTTC.

DNA of the CDR3: TGTGCCACCAGCAGAGCAGAGGGTAGAAAGACCCAGTACTTC. This encodes CATSRAEGRKTQYF. This rearrangement joins TRBV15 to TRBJ2-5; D perhaps matches TRBD2 (5 bases). Germline loops: CDR1 LNHNV, CDR2 YYDKDF (reference sequence). The CDR3 extends over 14 amino acids. V lost 1 base and J 6 bases, leaving 12 bases between the germline ends. The full variable domain, in which reference TRBV15 and TRBJ2-5 provide the parts outside the CDR3, is DAMVIQNPRYQVTQFGKPVTLSCSQTLNHNVMYWYQQKSSQAPKLLFHYYDKDFNNEADTPDNFQSRRPNTSFCFLDIRSPGLGDTAMYLCATSRAEGRKTQYFGPGTRLLVL.

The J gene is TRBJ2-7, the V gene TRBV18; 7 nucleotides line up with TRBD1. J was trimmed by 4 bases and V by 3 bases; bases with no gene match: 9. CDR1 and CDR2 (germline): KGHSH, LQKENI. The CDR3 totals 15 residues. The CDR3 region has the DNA TGTGCCAGCTCACCTCCACAGGGGTGGGGGTACGAGCAGTACTTC. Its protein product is CASSPPQGWGYEQYF.

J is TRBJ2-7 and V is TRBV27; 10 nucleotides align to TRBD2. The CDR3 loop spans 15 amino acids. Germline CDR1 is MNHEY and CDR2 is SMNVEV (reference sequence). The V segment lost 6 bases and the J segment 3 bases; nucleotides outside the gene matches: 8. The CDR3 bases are TGTGCCAGCAGACCTAGGACTAGCGGAAACTACGAGCAGTACTTC. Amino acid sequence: CASRPRTSGNYEQYF.